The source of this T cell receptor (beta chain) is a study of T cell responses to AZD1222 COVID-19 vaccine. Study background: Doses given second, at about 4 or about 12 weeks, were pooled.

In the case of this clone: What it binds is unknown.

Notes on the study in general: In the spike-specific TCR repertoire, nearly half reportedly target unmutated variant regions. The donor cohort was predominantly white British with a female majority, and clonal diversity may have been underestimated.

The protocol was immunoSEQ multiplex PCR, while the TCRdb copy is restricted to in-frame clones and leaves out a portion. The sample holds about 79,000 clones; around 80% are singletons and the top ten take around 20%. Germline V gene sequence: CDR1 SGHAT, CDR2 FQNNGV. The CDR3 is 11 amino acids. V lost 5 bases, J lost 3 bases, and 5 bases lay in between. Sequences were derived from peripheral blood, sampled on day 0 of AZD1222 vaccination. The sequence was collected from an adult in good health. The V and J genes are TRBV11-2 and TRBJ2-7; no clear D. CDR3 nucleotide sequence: TGTGCCAGCAGCGGAAACTACGAGCAGTACTTC. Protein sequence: CASSGNYEQYF.